What follows are 2 T cell receptor beta chains derived from one specimen sequenced in a study of cytomegalovirus exposure and HLA in healthy donors. Clones were sequenced by immunoSEQ multiplex PCR, and TCRdb holds only the in-frame ones, with some missing. Among 120,000 or so clones listed, 70% to 90% were seen once. Sequencing used PBMCs. These TCRs come from a woman aged 18-29 years in good health and CMV-seronegative.

V usage is TRBV5-6 and J usage is TRBJ2-3; D unclear. The germline CDR1 and CDR2 sequences are SGHDT and YYEEEE. The CDR3 extends over 14 amino acids. V was clipped by 1 base and J by 5 bases, with 11 bases between them. CDR3 nucleotides: TGTGCCAGCAGCTTGATTGAGCTAAGAGATACGCAGTATTTT. This translates into CASSLIELRDTQYF. Full variable domain (missing parts from reference TRBV5-6 and TRBJ2-3): DAGVTQSPTHLIKTRGQQVTLRCSPKSGHDTVSWYQQALGQGPQFIFQYYEEEERQRGNFPDRFSGHQFPNYSSELNVNALLLGDSALYLCASSLIELRDTQYFGPGTRLTVL.

The chain joins TRBV11-2 to TRBJ2-7; 9 positions match TRBD1. V lost 4 bases to trimming and J lost 3 bases; unmatched junction nucleotides: 4. This CDR3 has 14 residues. The germline CDR1 and CDR2 sequences are SGHAT and FQNNGV. Here the CDR3 DNA reads TGTGCCAGCAGCTCCCAGACAGGGGGCTACGAGCAGTACTTC. It is translated as CASSSQTGGYEQYF.